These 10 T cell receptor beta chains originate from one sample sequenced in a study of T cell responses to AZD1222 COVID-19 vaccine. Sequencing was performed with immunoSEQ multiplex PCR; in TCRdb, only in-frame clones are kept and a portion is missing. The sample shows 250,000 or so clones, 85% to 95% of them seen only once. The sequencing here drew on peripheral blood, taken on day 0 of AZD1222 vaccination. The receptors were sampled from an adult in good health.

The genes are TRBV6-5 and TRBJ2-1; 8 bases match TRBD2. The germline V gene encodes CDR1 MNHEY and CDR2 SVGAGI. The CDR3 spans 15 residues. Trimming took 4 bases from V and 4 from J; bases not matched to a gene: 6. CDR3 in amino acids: CASSSSGLLYNEQFF. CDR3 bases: TGTGCCAGCAGTTCTAGCGGGCTCCTATACAATGAGCAGTTCTTC.

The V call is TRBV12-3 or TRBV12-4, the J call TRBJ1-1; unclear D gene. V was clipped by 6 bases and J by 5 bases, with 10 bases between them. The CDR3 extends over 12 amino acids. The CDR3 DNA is TGTGCCAGCAGGGGGTTGTCGACTGAAGCTTTCTTT. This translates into CASRGLSTEAFF.

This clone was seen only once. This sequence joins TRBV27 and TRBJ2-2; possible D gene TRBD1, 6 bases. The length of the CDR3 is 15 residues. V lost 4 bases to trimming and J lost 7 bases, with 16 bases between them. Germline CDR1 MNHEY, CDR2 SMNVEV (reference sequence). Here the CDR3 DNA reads TGTGCCAGCAGTTCTGCGACAGGTTGGAGCGGGGAGCTGTTTTTT. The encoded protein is CASSSATGWSGELFF.

The CDR3 loop is CASSGDSRNSPLHF. CDR3 nucleotide sequence: TGTGCCAGCAGTGGGGACAGTAGGAATTCACCCCTCCACTTT. The J gene is TRBJ1-6, the V gene TRBV2; 7 nucleotides align to TRBD1. The CDR3 sequence is 14 residues long. Germline trimming cut 4 bases from V and 7 bases from J; bases unmatched to any gene: 4. CDR1 and CDR2 (germline): SNHLY, FYNNEI.

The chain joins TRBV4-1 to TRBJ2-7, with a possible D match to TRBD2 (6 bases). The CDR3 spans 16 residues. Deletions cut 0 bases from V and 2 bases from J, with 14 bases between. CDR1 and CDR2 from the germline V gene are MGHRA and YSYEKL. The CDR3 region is CASSQDLGGTPYEQYF. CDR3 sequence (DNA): TGCGCCAGCAGCCAAGATTTGGGCGGGACTCCCTACGAGCAGTACTTC.

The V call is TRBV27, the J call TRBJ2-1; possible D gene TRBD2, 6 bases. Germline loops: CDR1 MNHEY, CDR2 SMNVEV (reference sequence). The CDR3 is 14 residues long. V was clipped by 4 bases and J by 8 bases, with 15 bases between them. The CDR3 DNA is TGTGCCAGCAGTTACCGCGGAGGGGTAGATGAGCAGTTCTTC. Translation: CASSYRGGVDEQFF.

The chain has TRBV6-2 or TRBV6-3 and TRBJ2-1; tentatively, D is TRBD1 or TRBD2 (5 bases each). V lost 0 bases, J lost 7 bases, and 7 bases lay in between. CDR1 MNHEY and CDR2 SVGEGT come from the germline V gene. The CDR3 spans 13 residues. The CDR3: CASSYSRGNEQFF. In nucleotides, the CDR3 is TGTGCCAGCAGTTACTCGAGGGGTAATGAGCAGTTCTTC.

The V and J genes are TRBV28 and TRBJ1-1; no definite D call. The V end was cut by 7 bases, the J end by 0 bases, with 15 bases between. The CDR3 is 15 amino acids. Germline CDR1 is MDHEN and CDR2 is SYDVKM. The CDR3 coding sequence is TGTGCCAGCACCCTTAGAGGGAACATGAACACTGAAGCTTTCTTT. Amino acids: CASTLRGNMNTEAFF. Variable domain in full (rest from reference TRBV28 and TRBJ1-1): DVKVTQSSRYLVKRTGEKVFLECVQDMDHENMFWYRQDPGLGLRLIYFSYDVKMKEKGDIPEGYSVSREKKERFSLILESASTNQTSMYLCASTLRGNMNTEAFFGQGTRLTVV.

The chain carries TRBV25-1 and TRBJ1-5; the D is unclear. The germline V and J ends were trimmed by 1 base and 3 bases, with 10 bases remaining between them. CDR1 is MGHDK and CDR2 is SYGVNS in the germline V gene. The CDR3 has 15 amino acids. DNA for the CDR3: TGTGCCAGCAGTGAATCGCGGACGGTCAATCAGCCCCAGCATTTT. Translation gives CASSESRTVNQPQHF.

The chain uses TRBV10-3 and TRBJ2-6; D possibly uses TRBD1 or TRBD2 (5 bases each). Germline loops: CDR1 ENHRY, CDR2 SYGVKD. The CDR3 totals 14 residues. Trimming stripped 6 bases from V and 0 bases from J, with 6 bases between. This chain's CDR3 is CAIRGDSGANVLTF. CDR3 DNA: TGTGCCATCAGGGGGGACTCTGGGGCCAACGTCCTGACTTTC.